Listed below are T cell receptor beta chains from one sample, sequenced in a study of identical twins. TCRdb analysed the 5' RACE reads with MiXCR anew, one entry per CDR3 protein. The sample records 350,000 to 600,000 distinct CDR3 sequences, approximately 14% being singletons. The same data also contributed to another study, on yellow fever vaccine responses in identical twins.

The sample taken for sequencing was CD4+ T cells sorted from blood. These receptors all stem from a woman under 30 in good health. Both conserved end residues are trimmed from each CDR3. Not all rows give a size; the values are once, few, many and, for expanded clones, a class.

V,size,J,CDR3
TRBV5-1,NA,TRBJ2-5,ASSLEGAAAGETQY
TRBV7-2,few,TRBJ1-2,ASSVGQGRYGYT
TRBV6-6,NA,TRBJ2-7,ASSYRAREQY
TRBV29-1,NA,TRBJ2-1,SSSGTSVVEQF
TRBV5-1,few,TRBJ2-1,ASSTLWGANEQF
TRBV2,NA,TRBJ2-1,ASSVTRNYNEQF
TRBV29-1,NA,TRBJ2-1,SAEDLYNEQF
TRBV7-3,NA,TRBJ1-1,ASSLGEALNTEAF
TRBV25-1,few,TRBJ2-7,APRGLWYEQY
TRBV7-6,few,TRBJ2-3,ASSIGTSFADTQY
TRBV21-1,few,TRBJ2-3,ASSKGRQGPNTDTQY
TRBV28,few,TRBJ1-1,ASSFRQLTEAF
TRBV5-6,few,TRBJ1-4,ASRYRGRANEKLF
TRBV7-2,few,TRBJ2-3,ASSLARQTSGTDTQY
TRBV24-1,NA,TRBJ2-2,ATSQHPQAESGELF
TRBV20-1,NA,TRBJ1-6,SAYIGDKDSPLH
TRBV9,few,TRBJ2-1,ASSVGPLTGKF
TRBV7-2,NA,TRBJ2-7,ASSRQGLISYEQY
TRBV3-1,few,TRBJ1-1,ASSPTGRSEAF
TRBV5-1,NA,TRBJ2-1,ASSRGPGQDEQF
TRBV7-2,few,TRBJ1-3,ASSLGGQGKNTIY
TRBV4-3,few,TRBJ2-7,ASSQDFGQGISHEQY
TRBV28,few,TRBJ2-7,ASNFASGQGAKEQY
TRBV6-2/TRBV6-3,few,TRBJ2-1,ASSYQGSRYNEQF
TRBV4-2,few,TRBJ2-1,ASSQEPTTSGEGNEQF
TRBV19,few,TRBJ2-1,ASSMGNPGRANEQF